This T cell receptor (beta chain) was captured in a study of T cells in women clearing cervical HPV infection. The study's findings and limits: A classifier using richness and V gene abundances reached an AUC of roughly 0.83.

Note on this clone: Its target is not known. The read stops 3 residues short of the end of the CDR3; the missing end is completed from the germline J gene.

This CDR3 spans 15 amino acids. V was clipped by 5 bases and J by 6 bases, with 20 bases between them. The germline V gene encodes CDR1 DFQATT and CDR2 SNEGSKA (reference sequence). immunoSEQ multiplex PCR used an average of roughly 1,300 ng genomic DNA. Generated by immunoSEQ multiplex PCR, the TCRdb table keeps only in-frame clones and is missing some. This table lists tens of thousands of clones. Sequencing was performed on blood buffy coat. This chain joins TRBV20-1 and TRBJ2-1; tentative D call: TRBD2 (5 bases). This receptor was obtained from a woman aged 18 to 75 with a cervical HPV16 infection that either progressed to CIN3+ or cleared (not recorded which). The DNA read from the CDR3 is TGCAGTGCTGGGTTCCGAAAACCCCGGGGCAATGAG. Translated, it gives CSAGFRKPRGNE. Given in full, the CDR3 is CSAGFRKPRGNEQFF.